This record looks at one TCR beta chain sequence and its context. Its antigen is as yet unknown. Germline V gene sequence: CDR1 SGHRS, CDR2 YFSETQ. Trimming left V 5 bases short and J 6 bases short, with 18 bases between. The CDR3 sequence is 15 residues long. These data come from a study of cytomegalovirus exposure and HLA in healthy donors. Whole-study results and caveats: Data from an earlier analysis indicated that most TCR beta V segments were productive either about 90% or about 30% of the time. Several V segments, TRBV6-2 and TRBV6-3 among them, could not be told apart and were dropped. A later analysis showed HLA-associated TCR beta chains outstripping equally common others in clonal expansion. Trimming of TCR beta V- and J-genes showed a link, identified in a later analysis, to a missense DCLRE1C variant.

Vbeta (60) and Jbeta (13) primers were used in the PCR. Clones were sequenced by immunoSEQ multiplex PCR, and TCRdb holds only the in-frame ones, with some missing. The sample has about 120,000 clones, around 75% seen once. The origin of this receptor is a woman aged 40-49 years in good health and CMV-seropositive. Sample: PBMCs. V and J are TRBV5-1 and TRBJ1-5; a possible D gene is TRBD1 (5 bases). CDR3 in DNA: TGCGCCAGCAGACCTGACAGTGCCGGCGGTCAGCCCCAGCATTTT. This translates into CASRPDSAGGQPQHF. Full variable domain (remainder filled in from reference TRBV5-1 and TRBJ1-5): KAGVTQTPRYLIKTRGQQVTLSCSPISGHRSVSWYQQTPGQGLQFLFEYFSETQRNKGNFPGRFSGRQFSNSRSEMNVSTLELGDSALYLCASRPDSAGGQPQHFGDGTRLSIL.